This T cell receptor beta chain was documented in a study of blood T cell repertoires in COVID-19. Study in general: COVID-19 samples, acute and convalescent, were from the United States, Italy and Spain. T cells, B-cell-depleted T cells, or PBMCs provided the cDNA or gDNA that served as material.

Enrolment of Seattle patients took place during active infection, and they were followed longitudinally. Per the authors' pipeline: By means of reference gene primer amplification, nucleated cell counts were estimated. The protocol was immunoSEQ multiplex PCR, while the TCRdb copy is restricted to in-frame clones and leaves out a portion. The V and J calls and the clone size are those of that table, but D and trimming were determined from the DNA. Of 250,000 to 300,000 clones in the sample, about 90% are singletons; the top ten hold around 2.3%. V lost 5 bases to trimming and J lost 0 bases; unmatched junction nucleotides: 3. The CDR3 is 14 residues long. Germline-derived CDR1 and CDR2 are LNHDA and SQIVND (reference sequence). This clone has only one observation.

This TCR came from a woman aged 55-70 years with COVID-19, enrolled during active disease. The rearrangement joins TRBV19 to TRBJ2-7; TRBD1 agrees at 8 bases. The sequencing input was peripheral blood. The CDR3 DNA reads as TGTGCCAGTAGTCCGGGACAGGACTCCTACGAGCAGTACTTC. Translated: CASSPGQDSYEQYF.